The source of this T cell receptor (beta chain) is a study of spatial heterogeneity in lung cancer. At the level of the study: The study consistently detected more beta-chain than alpha-chain sequences. TCR and UMI combinations that were unique each appeared, on average, more than ten times in raw reads. Findings of the study overall: Compared with follow-up, resection was when ubiquitous expanded tumor TCRs appeared in blood more.

Germline V gene data show CDR1 as MGHRA and CDR2 as YSYEKL. V lost 0 bases, J lost 4 bases, and 11 bases lay in between. This CDR3 contains 15 residues. Single TCR cDNA molecules each had their own unique molecular identifier. From the 5' RACE reads, TCRdb called clonotypes with MiXCR, one entry per CDR3 protein. The table records approximately 40,000 distinct CDR3 sequences, roughly 13% of them present only once. This sample's time point: sample taken at primary tumor resection. Whole RNA obtained from tumor, nontumor lung or frozen PBMC underwent sequencing without sorting. A word on this clonotype: Its specificity is unknown.

The V and J genes are TRBV4-1 and TRBJ2-3; maybe TRBD1 (5 bases). The sample was PBMCs, taken at surgery. The sequence was obtained from a male donor with early-stage non-small cell lung cancer. This CDR3 reads CASSQEATDSDTQYF. The CDR3 DNA follows: TGCGCCAGCAGCCAAGAAGCGACAGATTCAGATACGCAGTATTTT.